This record covers a single TCR beta chain. The antigen is unknown. These data originate in a study of a mutant IDH1 vaccine in newly diagnosed glioma. Across the study: Patients began vaccination 4-6 weeks after radiotherapy alone, or with temozolomide cycles. Scheduled at week 35, visit V12 preceded visit V13, held at week 47. Earlier therapy was either radiotherapy, temozolomide, or both, and most got both.

Specified time point: week 35, safety follow-up. The study gave 300 ug of mutant IDH1 20-mer peptide per vaccine dose, with topical imiquimod. Eight vaccinations reached patients in weeks 1, 3, 5, 7, 11, 15, 19 and 23. TCRdb's table, derived via immunoSEQ multiplex PCR, lists solely in-frame clones and lacks some. There are some 57,000 clones in the sample; around four fifths occur only once, and approximately 4.3% lies in the top ten. Germline loops: CDR1 SGHNT, CDR2 YENEEA. Trimming cost V 2 bases and J 0 bases, with 6 bases left between them. This CDR3 has 14 residues. The TCR comes from a young woman with glioma. This sample comprised PBMCs, obtained from a glioma patient whose treatment included an IDH1 peptide vaccine. The chain recombines TRBV11-3 with TRBJ2-3, with D uncertain. This CDR3 is CASSLQPSTDTQYF. DNA of the CDR3: TGTGCCAGCAGCTTACAGCCTAGCACAGATACGCAGTATTTT.